This T cell receptor beta chain was observed in a study of T cell responses to AZD1222 COVID-19 vaccine. Repertoires were generated with immunoSEQ multiplex PCR, while TCRdb's copy carries only in-frame clones and drops some. The sample lists under 150,000 clones, about nine tenths seen once, with roughly a sixth in the top ten. Turning to this clone: Its specificity is not known.

Between the trimmed V and J ends, which lost 3 bases and 7 bases, there was a span of 10 bases. The CDR3 extends over 13 amino acids. From germline, CDR1 is LGHNA and CDR2 YNFKEQ. Study-wide results and caveats: Vaccine-related CD4 TCRs covered spike, predominating at 160-218 and 743-854. Baseline seropositives among AZD1222 recipients totaled only 5 to 7. Compared with day 0, the breadth and depth of the Spike-specific TCR repertoire rose significantly after two doses of AZD1222. Reportedly, close to half of spike-specific TCRs are directed against unmutated variant regions.

The clonotype was recovered from an adult in good health. This sequence joins TRBV4-2 and TRBJ2-1, with no clear D. The starting material was peripheral blood, obtained on day 0 of MenACWY control vaccination. CDR3 DNA sequence: TGTGCCAGCAGCCAGGGGTATAGTAATGAGCAGTTCTTC. It yields the protein CASSQGYSNEQFF.